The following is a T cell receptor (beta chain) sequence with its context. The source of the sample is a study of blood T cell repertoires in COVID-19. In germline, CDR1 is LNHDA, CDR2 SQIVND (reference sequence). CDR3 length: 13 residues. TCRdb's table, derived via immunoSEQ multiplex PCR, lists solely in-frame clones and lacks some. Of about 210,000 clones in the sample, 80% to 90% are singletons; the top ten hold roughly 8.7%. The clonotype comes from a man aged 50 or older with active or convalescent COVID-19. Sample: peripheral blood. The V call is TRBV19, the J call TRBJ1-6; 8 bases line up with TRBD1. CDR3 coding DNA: TGTGAGGACAGGGAGGGAGATAATTCACCCCTCCACTTT. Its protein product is CEDREGDNSPLHF.